A single sample gave rise to the 28 T cell receptor beta chains below, sequenced in a study of T cells of healthy individuals. TCRdb recomputed calls from the 5' RACE reads with MiXCR, one row per CDR3 protein. Of fewer than 75,000 distinct CDR3 sequences in the sample, 16% were seen once. Receptor source: a human donor in good health.

This clonotype was counted only a few times. The chain employs TRBV6-1 and TRBJ1-1, with D unclear. The length of the CDR3 is 11 residues. Trimming stripped 4 bases from V and 11 bases from J, with 11 bases between. Germline V gene lookup returns CDR1 MNHNS and CDR2 SASEGT. CDR3 in amino acids: CASSGGRMAFF. As DNA, the CDR3 is TGTGCCAGCAGTGGAGGGAGGATGGCTTTCTTT.

There are a few counts of this clonotype. The J gene is TRBJ2-2, the V gene TRBV15; D gene unclear. The CDR3 spans 18 residues. Germline V gene sequence: CDR1 LNHNV, CDR2 YYDKDF (reference sequence). Trimming cost V 0 bases and J 0 bases, with 14 bases left between them. Here the CDR3 reads CATSRDLLTNTNTGELFF. CDR3 nucleotides: TGTGCCACCAGCAGAGATCTCCTGACGAATACGAACACCGGGGAGCTGTTTTTT. The full variable domain, rest sourced from reference TRBV15 and TRBJ2-2, is DAMVIQNPRYQVTQFGKPVTLSCSQTLNHNVMYWYQQKSSQAPKLLFHYYDKDFNNEADTPDNFQSRRPNTSFCFLDIRSPGLGDTAMYLCATSRDLLTNTNTGELFFGEGSRLTVL.

This clonotype was recorded at least ten times. The rearrangement links TRBV12-3 or TRBV12-4 to TRBJ1-4; no clear D. V lost 3 bases, J lost 7 bases, and 6 bases lay in between. CDR3 length: 12 amino acids. CDR3 protein: CASSLTGEKLFF. CDR3 DNA sequence: TGTGCCAGCAGTTTGACGGGTGAAAAACTGTTTTTT.

This clonotype was recorded many times. The chain has TRBV7-3 and TRBJ2-3, with no clear D. Trimming cost V 5 bases and J 0 bases, with 9 bases left between them. CDR1 SGHTA and CDR2 FQGTGA come from the germline V gene. The CDR3 covers 14 residues. The CDR3 sequence is CASSSKDSTDTQYF. CDR3 DNA: TGTGCCAGCAGCAGCAAGGATAGCACAGATACGCAGTATTTT.

This rearrangement joins TRBV4-3 to TRBJ2-7; the match to TRBD2 covers 7 bases. The ends lost 3 bases at V and 2 bases at J; junction bases unmatched: 16. Germline V gene lookup returns CDR1 LGHNA and CDR2 YSLEER. This CDR3 is 18 amino acids long. The chain's CDR3 is CASSQMRASGLRTYEQYF. In DNA form, the CDR3 reads TGCGCCAGCAGCCAGATGCGCGCTAGCGGATTAAGGACCTACGAGCAGTACTTC.

The chain carries TRBV7-2 and TRBJ1-4; 7 bases map to TRBD1. J was trimmed by 8 bases and V by 1 base; bases with no gene match: 10. Germline V CDR1 and CDR2: SGHTA, FQGNSA. There are 16 residues in the CDR3. The CDR3 region has the DNA TGTGCCAGCAGCTTAGAAGGGACAGAATGGGGCGAAAAACTGTTTTTT. Translation: CASSLEGTEWGEKLFF. The full variable domain, completed using reference TRBV7-2 and TRBJ1-4, is GAGVSQSPSNKVTEKGKDVELRCDPISGHTALYWYRQSLGQGLEFLIYFQGNSAPDKSGLPSDRFSAERTGGSVSTLTIQRTQQEDSAVYLCASSLEGTEWGEKLFFGSGTQLSVL.

This clonotype was counted many times. The rearrangement joins TRBV7-9 to TRBJ1-2, with 7 bases that match TRBD1. This CDR3 is built from 16 residues. Trimming at V came to 5 bases and at J to 7 bases, leaving 16 bases not matched to a gene. In germline, CDR1 is SEHNR, CDR2 FQNEAQ (reference sequence). The CDR3 here is CASSRGRESGGIGYTF. Written as DNA, the CDR3 is TGTGCCAGCAGCCGGGGACGAGAGTCAGGGGGAATTGGCTACACCTTC. Filled out from reference TRBV7-9 and TRBJ1-2, the complete variable domain reads DTGVSQNPRHKITKRGQNVTFRCDPISEHNRLYWYRQTLGQGPEFLTYFQNEAQLEKSRLLSDRFSAERPKGSFSTLEIQRTEQGDSAMYLCASSRGRESGGIGYTFGSGTRLTVV.

This sequence joins TRBV4-3 and TRBJ1-4, with a tentative D call TRBD1 (5 bases). Trimming took 0 bases from V and 4 from J, leaving 9 bases between them. There are 15 residues in the CDR3. CDR1 LGHNA and CDR2 YSLEER come from the germline V gene. The CDR3 DNA reads as TGCGCCAGCAGCCAAGAAATACAGGTTAATGAAAAACTGTTTTTT. It codes for CASSQEIQVNEKLFF.

There are a few counts of this clonotype. This rearrangement joins TRBV7-3 to TRBJ2-3; 7 bases match TRBD2. The CDR3 extends over 16 amino acids. The germline CDR1 and CDR2 sequences are SGHTA and FQGTGA. V dropped 4 bases and J dropped 4; count of bases not matched to a gene: 11. The DNA of the CDR3 is TGTGCCAGCAGCTCCGGTAGGGCGGGAGCATCAGATACGCAGTATTTT. As protein: CASSSGRAGASDTQYF.

This chain connects TRBV7-3 to TRBJ2-7; the D gene is possibly TRBD2 (6 bases). CDR3 length: 15 residues. V dropped 5 bases and J dropped 0 bases, with 14 bases sitting between them. Germline assignment: CDR1 SGHTA and CDR2 FQGTGA. For the CDR3, the DNA is TGTGCCAGCAGCCAATGGCGGGGACCCTCCTACGAGCAGTACTTC. As protein: CASSQWRGPSYEQYF.

This clonotype was counted a few times. This CDR3 is CASAGGWQFF. The CDR3 coding sequence is TGTGCCAGTGCCGGGGGGTGGCAGTTCTTC. The chain recombines TRBV28 with TRBJ2-1; 7 nucleotides match TRBD2. Germline V gene sequence: CDR1 MDHEN, CDR2 SYDVKM. This CDR3 comprises 10 residues. V lost 9 bases to trimming and J lost 12 bases; unmatched junction nucleotides: 5.

About this clonotype itself: Just one base apart from a much larger clone, this may be a read error. This chain uses TRBV20-1 with TRBJ2-1, with D uncertain. CDR1 and CDR2 (germline): DFQATT, SNEGSKA (reference sequence). With 1 base removed from V and 8 bases from J, the gap between germline ends came to 15 bases. The CDR3 length is 14 residues. The CDR3 loop reads CSARATLPWDEQFF. For the CDR3, the DNA is TGCAGTGCTAGAGCCACCCTTCCCTGGGATGAGCAGTTCTTC.

There are many counts of this clonotype. The rearrangement uses TRBV27 and TRBJ2-3; the match to TRBD2 covers 13 bases. With 8 bases clipped from V and 1 base from J, the junction kept 15 bases outside the gene matches. The length of the CDR3 is 19 residues. The germline CDR1 and CDR2 sequences are MNHEY and SMNVEV (reference sequence). CDR3 sequence reads: CASGIGLAGVSSGTDTQYF. The CDR3, as DNA: TGTGCCAGCGGTATAGGACTAGCGGGAGTGAGTAGCGGCACAGATACGCAGTATTTT.

This clonotype was detected only a few times. A much larger clone is a single base away; this may be a read error. The gene calls are TRBV10-3 and TRBJ2-7; 9 bases are a match to TRBD2. In germline, CDR1 is ENHRY, CDR2 SYGVKD. This CDR3 is built from 15 residues. CDR3 region: CTISEQGLAGQEQYF. The CDR3 nucleotides are TGTACCATCAGTGAGCAGGGGCTAGCGGGGCAAGAGCAGTACTTC.

This sequence joins TRBV20-1 and TRBJ2-7; TRBD1 is a possible D gene (6 bases). CDR1 and CDR2 from the germline V gene are DFQATT and SNEGSKA (reference sequence). The V end was cut by 5 bases, the J end by 5 bases, with 22 bases between. This CDR3 is built from 15 residues. CDR3 DNA: TGCAGTGCTGCCGGGATGGGACATGGTAGGAACGAGCAGTACTTC. This sequence encodes CSAAGMGHGRNEQYF.

This clonotype was seen ten or more times. This sequence joins TRBV6-1 and TRBJ2-7; 8 bases agree with TRBD2. Germline V gene sequence: CDR1 MNHNS, CDR2 SASEGT. The V segment lost 2 bases and the J segment 2 bases; nucleotides outside the gene matches: 5. The length of the CDR3 is 15 residues. CDR3 DNA sequence: TGTGCCAGCAGTGAAAGTCGCGGGGGGCCCTACGAGCAGTACTTC. Translation: CASSESRGGPYEQYF.

The CDR3 region is CATSDPERVTDTQYF. The CDR3 DNA sequence: TGTGCCACCAGTGATCCTGAGCGGGTCACAGATACGCAGTATTTT. The rearrangement joins TRBV24-1 to TRBJ2-3, with a weak D call TRBD2 (6 bases). Germline-derived CDR1 and CDR2 are KGHDR and SFDVKD. The CDR3 runs to 15 residues. V gave up 3 bases and J gave up 2 bases, with 11 bases separating them.

This clonotype was seen ten or more times. The junction shows a germline mismatch at one end, possibly a read error. The J gene is TRBJ1-6, the V gene TRBV14; D ambiguous. Germline CDR1 is SGHDN and CDR2 is FVKESK. The CDR3 has 12 residues. CDR3: CASRQEGSPLHF. CDR3 sequence (DNA): TGTGCCAGCAGGCAAGAAGGGTCACCCCTCCACTTT.

The CDR3 sequence: CASTLGPRGRTGELFF. CDR3 in DNA: TGTGCCAGCACCCTAGGGCCCAGGGGGCGGACCGGGGAGCTGTTTTTT. The V gene is TRBV3-1, the J gene TRBJ2-2; 8 nucleotides line up with TRBD1. The V and J ends lost 7 bases and 5 bases, in that order; junction bases with no gene match: 12. This CDR3 spans 16 amino acids. The germline V gene has CDR1 LGHDT and CDR2 YNNKEL (reference sequence).

This clonotype appeared a few times. The CDR3 bases are TGTGCCAGCAGTGACCCGAGCGGGGGCGGAGGCCCAGATACGCAGTATTTT. This codes for CASSDPSGGGGPDTQYF. The rearrangement joins TRBV6-4 to TRBJ2-3; 8 positions match TRBD2. The CDR3 sequence is 17 residues long. Germline V CDR1 and CDR2: MRHNA, SNTAGT. The trim removed 2 bases at V and 4 bases at J, leaving 11 bases unmatched.

This clonotype was detected ten times or more. This rearrangement joins TRBV7-3 to TRBJ2-1; 15 bases are shared with TRBD2. The CDR3 covers 16 residues. Losses at the gene ends were 5 bases for V and 7 bases for J; bases not matched to a gene: 6. In germline, CDR1 is SGHTA, CDR2 FQGTGA. For the CDR3, the DNA is TGTGCCAGCAGCCTCCAAGGGACTAGCGGGGGGAATGAGCAGTTCTTC. Amino acids: CASSLQGTSGGNEQFF.

Details on this clonotype: Since a much larger clone is just one base distant, this may be a read error. The genes are TRBV4-1 and TRBJ2-5, with TRBD1 as a possible D gene (5 bases). Germline lookup yields CDR1 MGHRA and CDR2 YSYEKL. The CDR3 runs to 14 residues. Between the trimmed V and J ends, which lost 2 bases and 5 bases, there was a span of 12 bases. This CDR3 reads CASSQFHRGETQYF. The CDR3 DNA reads as TGCGCCAGCAGCCAATTCCATAGGGGCGAGACCCAGTACTTC.

The gene calls are TRBV4-3 and TRBJ2-4; D is ambiguous. The V end lost 0 bases, the J end lost 3 bases, and 9 bases lay between the germline ends. The CDR3 length is 15 residues. Germline lookup yields CDR1 LGHNA and CDR2 YSLEER. The CDR3 coding sequence is TGCGCCAGCAGCCAAGATGGATGGGTCAAAAACATTCAGTACTTC. Translation: CASSQDGWVKNIQYF.

This clonotype was picked up a small number of times. The chain links TRBV20-1 to TRBJ1-1; no clear D gene. Per the germline V gene, CDR1 is DFQATT and CDR2 is SNEGSKA (reference sequence). V lost 2 bases, J lost 1 base, and 11 bases lay in between. The length of the CDR3 is 14 residues. CDR3 nucleotides: TGCAGTGCTAGATCTCTTGTGGGGAACACTGAAGCTTTCTTT. Its protein is CSARSLVGNTEAFF.

At least ten counts were recorded for this clonotype. The V gene is TRBV7-3, the J gene TRBJ2-1; the D call may be TRBD1 or TRBD2 (6 bases each). Per the germline V gene, CDR1 is SGHTA and CDR2 is FQGTGA. Between the trimmed V and J ends, which lost 5 bases and 4 bases, there was a span of 24 bases. CDR3 length: 18 residues. The CDR3 nucleotides read TGTGCCAGCAGCCCCAACCCGAGGGGGGACAATCCTTACAATGAGCAGTTCTTC. Its protein product is CASSPNPRGDNPYNEQFF.

This clonotype appeared a few times. V usage is TRBV5-6 and J usage is TRBJ2-7, with TRBD2 matching over 11 bases. In germline, CDR1 is SGHDT, CDR2 YYEEEE. J was trimmed by 3 bases and V by 1 base; bases with no gene match: 3. This CDR3 comprises 15 residues. The CDR3 sequence: CASSLQLAGVYEQYF. The CDR3 DNA reads as TGTGCCAGCAGCTTGCAACTAGCGGGAGTCTACGAGCAGTACTTC.

Many counts were recorded for this clonotype. The genes are TRBV3-1 and TRBJ1-1; D is uncertain. Trimming stripped 0 bases from V and 10 bases from J, with 9 bases between. In germline, CDR1 is LGHDT, CDR2 YNNKEL (reference sequence). CDR3 length: 12 residues. CDR3 loop: CASSQDQATAFF. The CDR3 coding sequence is TGTGCCAGCAGCCAAGATCAAGCGACAGCTTTCTTT.

This clonotype has a handful of counts. V usage is TRBV28 and J usage is TRBJ2-3, with a tentative D call TRBD2 (5 bases). Germline assignment: CDR1 MDHEN and CDR2 SYDVKM. This CDR3 has 13 amino acids. V was clipped by 11 bases and J by 1 base, with 13 bases between them. CDR3 in DNA: TGTGCCGGCTCGGGGAGTGGCACAGATACGCAGTATTTT. This codes for CAGSGSGTDTQYF.